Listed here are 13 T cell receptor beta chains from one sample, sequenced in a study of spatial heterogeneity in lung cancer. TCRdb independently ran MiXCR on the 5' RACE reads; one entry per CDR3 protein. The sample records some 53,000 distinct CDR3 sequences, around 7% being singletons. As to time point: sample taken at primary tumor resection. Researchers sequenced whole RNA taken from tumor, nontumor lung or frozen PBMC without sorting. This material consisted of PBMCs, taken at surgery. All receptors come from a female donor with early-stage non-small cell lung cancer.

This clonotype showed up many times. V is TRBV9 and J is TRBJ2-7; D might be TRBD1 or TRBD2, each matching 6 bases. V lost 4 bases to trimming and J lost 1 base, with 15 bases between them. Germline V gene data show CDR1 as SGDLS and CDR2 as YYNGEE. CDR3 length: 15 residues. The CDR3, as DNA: TGTGCCAGCAGCCCATTGGGGGGCAAGTCCTACGAGCAGTACTTC. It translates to CASSPLGGKSYEQYF.

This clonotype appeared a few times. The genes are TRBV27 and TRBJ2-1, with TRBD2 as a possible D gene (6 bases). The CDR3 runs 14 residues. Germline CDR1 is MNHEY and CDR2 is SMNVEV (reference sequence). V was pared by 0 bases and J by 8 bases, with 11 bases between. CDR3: CASSLSLGGYEQFF. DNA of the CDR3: TGTGCCAGCAGTTTATCCCTGGGAGGTTATGAGCAGTTCTTC.

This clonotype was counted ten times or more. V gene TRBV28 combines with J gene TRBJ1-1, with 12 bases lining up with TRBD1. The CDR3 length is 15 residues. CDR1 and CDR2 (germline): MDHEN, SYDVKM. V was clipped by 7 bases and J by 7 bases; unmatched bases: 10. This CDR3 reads CASIKPGQGADEAFF. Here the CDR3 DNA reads TGTGCCAGCATAAAACCGGGACAGGGGGCGGATGAAGCTTTCTTT.

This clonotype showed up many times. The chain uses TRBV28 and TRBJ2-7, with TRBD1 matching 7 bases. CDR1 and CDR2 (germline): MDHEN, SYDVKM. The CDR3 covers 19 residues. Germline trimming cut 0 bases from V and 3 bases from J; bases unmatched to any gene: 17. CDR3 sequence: CASSLWGRLKGQSVYEQYF. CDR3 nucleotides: TGTGCCAGCAGTTTATGGGGGCGGTTGAAGGGACAGAGTGTCTACGAGCAGTACTTC. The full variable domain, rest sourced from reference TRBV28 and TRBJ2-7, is DVKVTQSSRYLVKRTGEKVFLECVQDMDHENMFWYRQDPGLGLRLIYFSYDVKMKEKGDIPEGYSVSREKKERFSLILESASTNQTSMYLCASSLWGRLKGQSVYEQYFGPGTRLTVT.

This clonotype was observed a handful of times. CDR3 DNA: TGTGCCAGCAGCGCGCAAACGCGGGGAGTGCAGTACTTC. Translated, it gives CASSAQTRGVQYF. The rearrangement links TRBV7-3 to TRBJ2-7; maybe TRBD2 (6 bases). Germline assignment: CDR1 SGHTA and CDR2 FQGTGA. The CDR3 is 13 residues long. Deletions cut 5 bases from V and 9 bases from J, with 17 bases between.

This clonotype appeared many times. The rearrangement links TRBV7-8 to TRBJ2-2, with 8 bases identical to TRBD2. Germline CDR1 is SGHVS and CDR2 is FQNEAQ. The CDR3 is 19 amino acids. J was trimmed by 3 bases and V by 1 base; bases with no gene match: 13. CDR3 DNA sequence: TGTGCCAGCAGCTTAGGATGGGTGCGCGGGACTAGGGACACCGGGGAGCTGTTTTTT. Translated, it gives CASSLGWVRGTRDTGELFF.

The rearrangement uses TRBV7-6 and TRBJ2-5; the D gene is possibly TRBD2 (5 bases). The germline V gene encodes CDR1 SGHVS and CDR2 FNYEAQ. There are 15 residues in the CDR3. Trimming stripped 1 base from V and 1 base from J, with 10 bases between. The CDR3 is CASSLVAGAQETQYF. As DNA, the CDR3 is TGTGCCAGCAGCTTAGTTGCGGGCGCCCAAGAGACCCAGTACTTC.

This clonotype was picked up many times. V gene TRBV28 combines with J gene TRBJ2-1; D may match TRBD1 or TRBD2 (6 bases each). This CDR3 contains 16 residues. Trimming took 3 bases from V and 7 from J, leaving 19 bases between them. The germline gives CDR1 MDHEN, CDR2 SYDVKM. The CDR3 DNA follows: TGTGCCAGCAGTTTCCACCAGCAACGGGGGCCAAATGAGCAGTTCTTC. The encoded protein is CASSFHQQRGPNEQFF. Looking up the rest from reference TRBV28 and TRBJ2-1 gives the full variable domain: DVKVTQSSRYLVKRTGEKVFLECVQDMDHENMFWYRQDPGLGLRLIYFSYDVKMKEKGDIPEGYSVSREKKERFSLILESASTNQTSMYLCASSFHQQRGPNEQFFGPGTRLTVL.

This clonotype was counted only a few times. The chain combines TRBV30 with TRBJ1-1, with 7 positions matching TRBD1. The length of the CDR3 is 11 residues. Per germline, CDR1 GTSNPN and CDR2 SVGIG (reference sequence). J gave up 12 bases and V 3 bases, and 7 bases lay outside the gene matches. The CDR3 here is CAWRGTQGTFF. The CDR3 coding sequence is TGTGCCTGGAGGGGGACACAGGGGACTTTCTTT.

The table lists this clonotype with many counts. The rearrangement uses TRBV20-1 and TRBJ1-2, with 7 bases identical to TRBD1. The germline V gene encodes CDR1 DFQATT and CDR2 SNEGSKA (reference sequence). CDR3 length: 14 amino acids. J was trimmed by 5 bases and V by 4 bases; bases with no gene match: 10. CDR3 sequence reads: CSAMAGQFQYGYTF. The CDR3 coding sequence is TGCAGTGCTATGGCGGGACAGTTCCAATATGGCTACACCTTC.

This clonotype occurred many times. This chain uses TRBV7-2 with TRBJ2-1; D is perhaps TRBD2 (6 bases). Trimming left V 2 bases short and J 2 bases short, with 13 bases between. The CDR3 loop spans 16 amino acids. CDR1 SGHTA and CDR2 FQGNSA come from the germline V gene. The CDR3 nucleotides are TGTGCCAGCAGCTTAAGAGAGGGACTTCCCTACAATGAGCAGTTCTTC. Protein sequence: CASSLREGLPYNEQFF.

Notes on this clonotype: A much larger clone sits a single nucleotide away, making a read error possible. The DNA for the CDR3 is TGCGTCAGCAGCCCTCCACTGGATCAAGAGACCCAGTACTTC. It is translated as CVSSPPLDQETQYF. The chain couples TRBV5-1 to TRBJ2-5; D unclear. CDR1 and CDR2 from the germline V gene are SGHRS and YFSETQ. This CDR3 has 14 residues. The variable domain in full, with the rest retrieved from reference TRBV5-1 and TRBJ2-5, is KAGVTQTPRYLIKTRGQQVTLSCSPISGHRSVSWYQQTPGQGLQFLFEYFSETQRNKGNFPGRFSGRQFSNSRSEMNVSTLELGDSALYLCVSSPPLDQETQYFGPGTRLLVL.

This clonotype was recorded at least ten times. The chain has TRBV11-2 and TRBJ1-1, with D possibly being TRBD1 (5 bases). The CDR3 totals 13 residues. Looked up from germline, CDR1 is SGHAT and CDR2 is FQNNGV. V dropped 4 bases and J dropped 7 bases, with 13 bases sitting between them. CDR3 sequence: CASSSRAGLEAFF. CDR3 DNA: TGTGCCAGCAGCTCCAGGGCAGGGCTTGAAGCTTTCTTT. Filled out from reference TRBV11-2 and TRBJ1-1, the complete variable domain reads EAGVAQSPRYKIIEKRQSVAFWCNPISGHATLYWYQQILGQGPKLLIQFQNNGVVDDSQLPKDRFSAERLKGVDSTLKIQPAKLEDSAVYLCASSSRAGLEAFFGQGTRLTVV.